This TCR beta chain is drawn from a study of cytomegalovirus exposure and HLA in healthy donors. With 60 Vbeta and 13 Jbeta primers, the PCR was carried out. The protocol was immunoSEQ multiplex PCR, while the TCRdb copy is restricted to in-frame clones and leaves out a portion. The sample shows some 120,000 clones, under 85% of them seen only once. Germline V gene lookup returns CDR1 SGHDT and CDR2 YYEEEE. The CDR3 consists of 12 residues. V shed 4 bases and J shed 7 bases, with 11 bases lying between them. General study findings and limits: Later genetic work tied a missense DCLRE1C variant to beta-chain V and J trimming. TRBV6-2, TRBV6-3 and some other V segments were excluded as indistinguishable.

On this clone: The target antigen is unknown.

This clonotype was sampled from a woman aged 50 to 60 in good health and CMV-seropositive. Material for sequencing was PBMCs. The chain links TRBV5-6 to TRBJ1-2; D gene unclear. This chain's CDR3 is CASSTSGAGYTF. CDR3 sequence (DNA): TGTGCCAGCAGCACCTCAGGTGCTGGCTACACCTTC.